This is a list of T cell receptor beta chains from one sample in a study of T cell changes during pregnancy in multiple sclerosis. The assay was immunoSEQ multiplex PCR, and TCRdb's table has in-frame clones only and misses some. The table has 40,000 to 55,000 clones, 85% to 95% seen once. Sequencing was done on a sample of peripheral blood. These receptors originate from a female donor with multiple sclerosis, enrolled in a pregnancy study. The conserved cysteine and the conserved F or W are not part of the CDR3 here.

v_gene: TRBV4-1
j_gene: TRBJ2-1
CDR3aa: ASNPGGLASYNEQF

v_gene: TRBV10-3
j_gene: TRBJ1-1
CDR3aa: AISATGQPMNTEAF

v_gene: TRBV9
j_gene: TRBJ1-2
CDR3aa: ASSPAGQGKVSNYGYT

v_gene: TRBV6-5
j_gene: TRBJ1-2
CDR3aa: ASSYRGEFPFGYT

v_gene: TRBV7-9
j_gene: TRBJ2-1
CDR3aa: ASSPQVSLRVNEQF

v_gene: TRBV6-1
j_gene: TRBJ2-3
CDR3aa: ASSEGTSGTDTQY

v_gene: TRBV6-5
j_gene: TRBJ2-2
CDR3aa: ASSSPTGPGELF

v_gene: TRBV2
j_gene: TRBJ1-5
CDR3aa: ASKTGYSGPQH

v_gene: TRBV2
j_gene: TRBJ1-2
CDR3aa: ATGSNYGYT

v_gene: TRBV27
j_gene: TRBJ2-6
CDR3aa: ASSMASGANVLT

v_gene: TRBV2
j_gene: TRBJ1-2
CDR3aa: ASSEQANYGYT

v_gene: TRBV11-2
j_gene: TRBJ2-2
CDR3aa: ASSPGTKASPGELF

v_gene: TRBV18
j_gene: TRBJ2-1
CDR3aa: ASSPTIEQLNEQF

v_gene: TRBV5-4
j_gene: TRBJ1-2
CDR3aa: ASNLVGGSGGYT

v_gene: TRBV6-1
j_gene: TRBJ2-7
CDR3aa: ASSEAASGPYEQY

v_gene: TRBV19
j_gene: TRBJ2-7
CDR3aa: ASRAGGFYEQY

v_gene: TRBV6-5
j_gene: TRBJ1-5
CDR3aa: ASRPDSRQPQH

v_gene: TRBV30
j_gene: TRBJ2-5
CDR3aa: AWSVGEGRETQY

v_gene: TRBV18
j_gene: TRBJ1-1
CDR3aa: ASSPPPGANTEAF

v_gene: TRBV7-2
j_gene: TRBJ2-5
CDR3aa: ASSFKETQY

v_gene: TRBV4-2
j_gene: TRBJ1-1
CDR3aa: ASSQRGEAF

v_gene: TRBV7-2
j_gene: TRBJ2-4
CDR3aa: ASSPDGVNRAEKNIQY

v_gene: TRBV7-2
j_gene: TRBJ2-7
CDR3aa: ASSREVRVEQY

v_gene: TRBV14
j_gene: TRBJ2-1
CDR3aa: ASSQGLDSLDSYNEQF

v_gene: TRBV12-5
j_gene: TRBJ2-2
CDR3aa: ASGAGGAYTGELF

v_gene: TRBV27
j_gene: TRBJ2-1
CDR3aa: ASSFGGNEQF

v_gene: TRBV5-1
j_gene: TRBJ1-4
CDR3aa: ASRPGTDEKLF

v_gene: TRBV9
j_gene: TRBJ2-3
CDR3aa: ASSVVGGRAFGTQY

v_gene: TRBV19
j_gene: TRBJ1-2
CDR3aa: ASSRRHGTGVLSNYGYT

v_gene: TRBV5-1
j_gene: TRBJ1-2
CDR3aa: ASSLDGTYGYT

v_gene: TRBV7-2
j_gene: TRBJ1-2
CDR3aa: ASSLERGPSGGGYT